The rows below give T cell receptor beta chains drawn from one sample of a study of STAT5B mutations in CD4+ large granular lymphocyte leukemia. TCRdb keeps only in-frame clones here, not all; method: immunoSEQ multiplex PCR. The sample lists more than 20,000 clones; 81% were seen once. Sequenced: CD4+ T cells from blood buffy coats. The source of these receptors is a human donor in good health. The CDR3 runs from the conserved cysteine through the conserved F or W. Clone size is given for some rows only: seen once, a few or many times, or a class if the clone is expanded.

abundance	v_gene	j_gene	CDR3aa
.	TRBV5-1	TRBJ2-7	CASSERTVTHEQYF
.	TRBV9	TRBJ1-2	CASSVGVGERGYTF
.	TRBV21-1	TRBJ2-3	CASSKEPPPDTQYF
.	TRBV7-2	TRBJ2-7	CASSFSLAIYEQYF
few	TRBV27	TRBJ1-1	CASTTLGGKSEAFF
.	TRBV5-5	TRBJ2-7	CASARDWNYYEQYF
few	TRBV4-1	TRBJ1-1	CASSLSQGPTEAFF
.	TRBV7-3	TRBJ2-3	CASSLIPGLKGDTQYF
.	TRBV4-2	TRBJ1-1	CASSQRQGALITEAFF
.	TRBV7-8	TRBJ1-3	CASSLGNSGNTIYF
.	TRBV20-1	TRBJ1-3	CSAASGNTIYF
.	TRBV2	TRBJ1-6	CASSDPGQSNSPLHF
.	TRBV5-5	TRBJ2-3	CASSSGTSPDTQYF
.	TRBV5-1	TRBJ1-3	CASSPGQDGNTIYF
.	TRBV19	TRBJ2-3	CAVSGGGLTDTQYF
.	TRBV19	TRBJ2-1	CASRGETSYNEQFF
few	TRBV10-3	TRBJ2-2	CAIRGTSGITGELFF
.	TRBV7-2	TRBJ2-5	CASSLDPGKETQYF
.	TRBV4-2	TRBJ2-3	CASSQGGGAPDTQYF
.	TRBV10-2	TRBJ2-5	CASSGQRRETQYF
.	TRBV28	TRBJ2-7	CASRLSGTASYEQYF
once	TRBV6-6	TRBJ2-3	CASSPPGLSRTDTQYF
.	TRBV19	TRBJ2-1	CASKWRTSGYNEQFF
.	TRBV5-4	TRBJ1-2	CASSLDQGLGDGYTF
.	TRBV19	TRBJ2-3	CASSPEPSGRLDTQYF
.	TRBV7-2	TRBJ2-3	CASSPGQGAGGDTQYF
.	TRBV29-1	TRBJ1-1	CSVEARFMAEAFF
.	TRBV27	TRBJ2-6	CASSYGTAKISGANVLTF
once	TRBV19	TRBJ2-1	CASSIGQGSNEQFF
.	TRBV7-2	TRBJ1-1	CASSLEGLLNTEAFF
.	TRBV10-2	TRBJ2-1	CASSQLASSSYNEQFF
.	TRBV5-6	TRBJ2-1	CASSLWIGAYNEQFF
.	TRBV2	TRBJ1-4	CASSGKRTNEKLFF
.	TRBV18	TRBJ2-7	CASSPGGGVPYEQYF
.	TRBV7-8	TRBJ2-5	CASSPHGGEETQYF
.	TRBV29-1	TRBJ2-3	CSVGGDTQYF
few	TRBV6-5	TRBJ1-2	CASSYRGRGAGYTF
.	TRBV4-2	TRBJ2-7	CASSPSTTGLYEQYF
.	TRBV28	TRBJ2-1	CASSFGGGAGGYSYNEQFF
.	TRBV6-5	TRBJ2-7	CASRNTEAYEQYF
.	TRBV6-5	TRBJ1-2	CASSRTSVYGYTF
few	TRBV27	TRBJ2-2	CASSFAGTGELFF
once	TRBV28	TRBJ1-5	CASTQTRGLSNQPQHF
.	TRBV5-6	TRBJ2-7	CASSLSGGNSYEQYF
.	TRBV7-9	TRBJ2-3	CASSGALTGGPPDTQYF
once	TRBV7-2	TRBJ2-3	CASSLGGNTDTQYF
.	TRBV4-2	TRBJ1-3	CASSQEGRAGNTIYF
.	TRBV5-4	TRBJ2-5	CASSDISGFVKTQYF
.	TRBV27	TRBJ2-7	CASSPGLAGGSVDEQYF
.	TRBV2	TRBJ1-3	CASSVGQGANTIYF
.	TRBV5-1	TRBJ2-3	CASRRGFTDTQYF
.	TRBV7-6	TRBJ1-3	CASSLARGNTIYF